Here is one TCR beta chain with its context. Methods used by the authors: The authors estimated nucleated cell counts from reference gene primer amplification. Assay: immunoSEQ multiplex PCR; the TCRdb copy retains only in-frame clones and omits some. V and J calls plus clone size are reproduced from that table; the DNA served to infer D and trimming. The sample carries around 150,000 clones, approximately 90% recorded once. This specimen belongs to a study of blood T cell repertoires in COVID-19. Overall study context: Acute-phase and convalescent COVID-19 samples originated in the United States, Italy and Spain. Sources were T cells, B-cell-depleted T cells, or PBMCs; the material itself was cDNA or gDNA.

The receptor's source is a woman aged 55 to 70 who had recovered from COVID-19. The sequencing input was peripheral blood.

The CDR3 sequence: CASSLAPLQGQGSYEQYF. CDR3 sequence (DNA): TGTGCCAGCAGCTTAGCTCCCCTGCAGGGCCAGGGCTCTTACGAGCAGTACTTC. The chain carries TRBV7-6 and TRBJ2-7, with D perhaps matching TRBD1 (5 bases). In germline, CDR1 is SGHVS, CDR2 FNYEAQ. The CDR3 length is 18 residues. Trimming removed 0 bases from V and 4 bases from J, with 22 bases in between.